Listed here are 17 T cell receptor beta chains from one sample, sequenced in a study of cytomegalovirus exposure and HLA in healthy donors (dated by TCRdb to 2017 to 2019). The library relied on the immunoSEQ multiplex PCR assay. TCRdb stores this immuneACCESS table with in-frame sequences only. Part of the clones is absent; in the studies checked, under half of the shortfall reflects unresolved V genes, and no reason is known for the rest. The sample table lists about 130,000 clones, roughly 89% of them with a count of one. The ten biggest clones cover over 8.5% of the sample. The material sequenced was PBMCs. Receptor source: a woman between 18 and 29 years old in good health and CMV-seropositive.

The rearrangement joins TRBV19 to TRBJ2-7, with D perhaps matching TRBD2 (5 bases). CDR3 size: 15 residues. V lost 4 bases to trimming and J lost 2 bases, with 15 bases between them. CDR1 and CDR2 (germline): LNHDA, SQIVND (reference sequence). CDR3 sequence (DNA): TGTGCCAGTAGTACCCCCGCGGACTCAACCTACGAGCAGTACTTC. Its protein product is CASSTPADSTYEQYF.

The chain couples TRBV5-4 to TRBJ2-7; D is undetermined. CDR1 is SGHNT, CDR2 YYREEE, per germline (reference sequence). The V end was cut by 4 bases, the J end by 0 bases, with 11 bases between. The CDR3 sequence is 14 residues long. CDR3 protein: CASSDQASSYEQYF. In DNA, the CDR3 is TGTGCCAGCAGCGACCAGGCTTCCTCCTACGAGCAGTACTTC.

The J gene is TRBJ1-6, the V gene TRBV21-1; TRBD1 was called by the table and not checked on the DNA. TRBV21-1 is tagged as a pseudogene. This CDR3 is 18 amino acids long. This CDR3 is CASSKERVAGGVRSPLHF. In DNA, the CDR3 is TGTGCCAGCAGCAAAGAAAGAGTGGCAGGGGGAGTTCGGTCACCCCTCCACTTT.

This chain links TRBV5-6 with TRBJ1-1; D unresolved. This CDR3 has 16 amino acids. Germline CDR1 reads SGHDT; CDR2 reads YYEEEE. V shed 0 bases and J shed 1 base, with 13 bases lying between them. The CDR3 sequence: CASSLGSLVRNTEAFF. The DNA of the CDR3 is TGTGCCAGCAGCTTGGGGTCCCTAGTAAGGAACACTGAAGCTTTCTTT.

The chain joins TRBV30 to TRBJ2-3, with D unclear. V lost 5 bases, J lost 1 base, and 10 bases lay in between. The CDR3 spans 13 residues. Per germline, CDR1 GTSNPN and CDR2 SVGIG (reference sequence). CDR3 nucleotides: TGTGCCTGGGACTTCGTGGGCACAGATACGCAGTATTTT. It yields the protein CAWDFVGTDTQYF.

This clone appeared once. This chain joins TRBV19 and TRBJ2-5; 9 positions match TRBD1. Germline V CDR1 and CDR2: LNHDA, SQIVND (reference sequence). V shed 6 bases, J shed 5 bases, and the junction held 13 bases outside the gene matches. The CDR3 length is 16 residues. The CDR3 is CASSTQWDRVIETQYF. The DNA for the CDR3 is TGTGCCAGTAGCACGCAGTGGGACAGGGTGATCGAGACCCAGTACTTC.

This sequence joins TRBV10-3 and TRBJ1-3; tentatively, D is TRBD1 (5 bases). The CDR3 is 11 residues long. CDR1 ENHRY and CDR2 SYGVKD come from the germline V gene. With 11 bases removed from V and 1 base from J, the gap between germline ends came to 6 bases. The CDR3 spells CAGGSGNTIYF. The CDR3 DNA reads as TGTGCCGGGGGGTCTGGAAACACCATATATTTT.

A few counts support this clone. This sequence joins TRBV30 and TRBJ2-6; tentative D call: TRBD1 (5 bases). Per germline, CDR1 GTSNPN and CDR2 SVGIG (reference sequence). V shed 3 bases and J shed 0 bases, with 12 bases lying between them. The CDR3 runs 16 residues. CDR3 loop: CAWRDRQRSGANVLTF. CDR3 in DNA: TGTGCCTGGAGGGACCGACAGCGCTCTGGGGCCAACGTCCTGACTTTC.

V is TRBV10-2 and J is TRBJ2-2; D remains ambiguous. The ends were cut back, 6 bases at V and 0 bases at J, with 8 bases in the middle. This CDR3 region has 14 residues. The germline V gene encodes CDR1 WSHSY and CDR2 SAAADI. The CDR3 here is CASREQANTGELFF. CDR3 sequence (DNA): TGCGCCAGCAGGGAGCAGGCGAACACCGGGGAGCTGTTTTTT.

The rearrangement uses TRBV28 and TRBJ1-3; possible D gene TRBD1, 6 bases. Germline CDR1 MDHEN, CDR2 SYDVKM. The length of the CDR3 is 16 residues. The ends were cut back, 2 bases at V and 7 bases at J, with 18 bases in the middle. The CDR3 spells CASSLPPGGAINTIYF. CDR3 bases: TGTGCCAGCAGTTTACCGCCCGGGGGGGCTATTAACACCATATATTTT.

CDR3 sequence reads: CASRPQGNTGELFF. In DNA, the CDR3 is TGTGCCAGCAGGCCGCAGGGAAACACCGGGGAGCTGTTTTTT. The J gene is TRBJ2-2, the V gene TRBV28, with a tentative D call TRBD1 (5 bases). The CDR3 spans 14 residues. The V gene's germline CDR1 is MDHEN and CDR2 SYDVKM. Deletions cut 6 bases from V and 2 bases from J, with 10 bases between.

This clone showed up just once. The chain links TRBV5-1 to TRBJ2-7; D gene uncertain. Germline CDR1 reads SGHRS; CDR2 reads YFSETQ. This CDR3 contains 14 residues. Trimming took 4 bases from V and 2 from J, leaving 13 bases between them. The CDR3 loop reads CASSLGSLPYEQYF. In nucleotides, the CDR3 is TGCGCCAGCAGCCTCGGTTCCCTACCCTACGAGCAGTACTTC.

The chain uses TRBV18 and TRBJ1-1, with no clear D. The CDR3 extends over 15 amino acids. The V end lost 8 bases, the J end lost 1 base, and 17 bases lay between the germline ends. The germline CDR1 and CDR2 sequences are KGHSH and LQKENI. The DNA of the CDR3 is TGTGCCAGCCACCCCTTGTCTGGGAGGAACACTGAAGCTTTCTTT. It yields the protein CASHPLSGRNTEAFF.

This sequence joins TRBV7-2 and TRBJ2-4; D not certain. V was clipped by 2 bases and J by 11 bases, with 16 bases between them. The length of the CDR3 is 14 residues. From germline, CDR1 is SGHTA and CDR2 FQGNSA. CDR3: CASSLYLLEQVQYF. The CDR3 region has the DNA TGTGCCAGCAGCTTATATCTCCTTGAGCAAGTTCAGTACTTC.

The V and J genes are TRBV6-5 and TRBJ1-5; D is uncertain. CDR3 length equals 13 residues. The germline gives CDR1 MNHEY, CDR2 SVGAGI. V dropped 5 bases and J dropped 4 bases, with 9 bases sitting between them. The CDR3 DNA follows: TGTGCCAGCAGTGAGTCCCTAAATCAGCCCCAGCATTTT. Amino acid sequence: CASSESLNQPQHF.

The chain carries TRBV2 and TRBJ1-1; D gene ambiguous. The V and J ends lost 0 bases and 5 bases respectively, with 19 bases between them. Germline V lookup: CDR1 SNHLY, CDR2 FYNNEI. This CDR3 has 17 amino acids. The chain's CDR3 is CASSEAARVSRETEAFF. CDR3 nucleotides: TGTGCCAGCAGTGAAGCAGCGAGGGTTAGTAGGGAGACTGAAGCTTTCTTT.

This chain joins TRBV5-1 and TRBJ2-7; 11 nucleotides align to TRBD2. From germline, CDR1 is SGHRS and CDR2 YFSETQ. CDR3 size: 16 residues. Trimming took 3 bases from V and 1 from J; bases not matched to a gene: 6. CDR3 protein: CASSSVLAGASYEQYF. The CDR3 bases are TGCGCCAGCAGCTCTGTACTAGCGGGGGCGTCCTACGAGCAGTACTTC.